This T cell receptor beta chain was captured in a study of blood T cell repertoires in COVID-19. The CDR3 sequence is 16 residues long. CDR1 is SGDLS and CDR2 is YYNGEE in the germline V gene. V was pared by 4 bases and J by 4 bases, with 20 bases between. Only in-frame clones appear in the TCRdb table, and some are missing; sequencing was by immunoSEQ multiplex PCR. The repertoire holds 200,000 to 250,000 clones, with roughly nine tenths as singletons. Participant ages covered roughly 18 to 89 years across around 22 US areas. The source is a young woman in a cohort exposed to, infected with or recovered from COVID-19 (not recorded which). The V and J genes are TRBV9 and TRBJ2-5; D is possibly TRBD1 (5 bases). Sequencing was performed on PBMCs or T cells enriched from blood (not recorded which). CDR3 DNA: TGTGCCAGCAGCCCGTCCCTTTGGGGCCATCTAGAGACCCAGTACTTC. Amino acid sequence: CASSPSLWGHLETQYF. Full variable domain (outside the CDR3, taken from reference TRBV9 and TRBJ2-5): DSGVTQTPKHLITATGQRVTLRCSPRSGDLSVYWYQQSLDQGLQFLIQYYNGEERAKGNILERFSAQQFPDLHSELNLSSLELGDSALYFCASSPSLWGHLETQYFGPGTRLLVL.